These 2 T cell receptor beta chains originate from one sample sequenced in a study of T cell repertoires in cytomegalovirus infection. Using its own MiXCR run on the reads, TCRdb lists one record per CDR3 protein. The sample includes 200,000 to 300,000 distinct CDR3 sequences, roughly 10% of them seen just once. Sequences were obtained from PBMCs. The receptors here all came from a human donor in good health (CMV status not recorded). Some clones in this sample may be carry-over from other donors' samples.

This sequence joins TRBV5-1 and TRBJ2-1, with 8 bases aligning to TRBD2. The trim removed 4 bases at V and 9 bases at J, leaving 15 bases unmatched. The CDR3 sequence is 16 residues long. Germline-derived CDR1 and CDR2 are SGHRS and YFSETQ. The CDR3 nucleotides are TGCGCCAGCAGCCTGGGGCCTAGCGGGCCTGACAGTGAGCAGTTCTTC. Translated: CASSLGPSGPDSEQFF. The variable domain in full, completed from reference TRBV5-1 and TRBJ2-1, reads KAGVTQTPRYLIKTRGQQVTLSCSPISGHRSVSWYQQTPGQGLQFLFEYFSETQRNKGNFPGRFSGRQFSNSRSEMNVSTLELGDSALYLCASSLGPSGPDSEQFFGPGTRLTVL.

V usage is TRBV12-3 or TRBV12-4 and J usage is TRBJ1-6; TRBD1 matches 8 bases. Trimming cost V 7 bases and J 7 bases; bases outside gene matches: 9. The CDR3 is made up of 15 amino acids. This CDR3 is CASTDRGNQNSPLHF. The CDR3 DNA follows: TGTGCCAGCACCGACAGGGGTAACCAAAATTCACCCCTCCACTTT.